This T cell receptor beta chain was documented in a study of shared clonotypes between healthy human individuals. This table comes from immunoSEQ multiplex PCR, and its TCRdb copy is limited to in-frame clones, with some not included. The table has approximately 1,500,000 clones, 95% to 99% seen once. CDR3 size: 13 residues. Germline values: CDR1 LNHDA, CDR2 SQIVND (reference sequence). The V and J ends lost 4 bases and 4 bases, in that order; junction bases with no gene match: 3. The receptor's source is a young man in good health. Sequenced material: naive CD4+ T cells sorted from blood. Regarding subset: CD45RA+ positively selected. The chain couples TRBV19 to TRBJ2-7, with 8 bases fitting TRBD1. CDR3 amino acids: CASSTTGEYEQYF. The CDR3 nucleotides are TGTGCCAGTAGTACGACAGGGGAGTACGAGCAGTACTTC.